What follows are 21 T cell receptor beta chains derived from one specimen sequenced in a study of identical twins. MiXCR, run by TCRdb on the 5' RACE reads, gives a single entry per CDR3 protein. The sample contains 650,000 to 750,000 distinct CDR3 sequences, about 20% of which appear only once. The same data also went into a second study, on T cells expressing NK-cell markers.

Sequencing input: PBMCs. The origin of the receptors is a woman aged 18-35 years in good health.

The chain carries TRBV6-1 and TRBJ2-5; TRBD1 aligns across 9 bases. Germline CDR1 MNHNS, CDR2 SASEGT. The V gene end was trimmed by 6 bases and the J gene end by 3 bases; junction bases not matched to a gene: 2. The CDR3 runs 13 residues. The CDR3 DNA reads TGTGCCAGCAGACAGGGGGCAAAAGAGACCCAGTACTTC. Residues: CASRQGAKETQYF.

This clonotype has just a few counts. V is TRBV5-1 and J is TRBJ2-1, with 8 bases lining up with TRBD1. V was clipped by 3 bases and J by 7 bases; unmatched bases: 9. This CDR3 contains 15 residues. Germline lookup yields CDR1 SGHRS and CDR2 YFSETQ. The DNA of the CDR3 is TGCGCCAGCAGCTCCCGGACAGGGCACGGTAATGAGCAGTTCTTC. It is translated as CASSSRTGHGNEQFF.

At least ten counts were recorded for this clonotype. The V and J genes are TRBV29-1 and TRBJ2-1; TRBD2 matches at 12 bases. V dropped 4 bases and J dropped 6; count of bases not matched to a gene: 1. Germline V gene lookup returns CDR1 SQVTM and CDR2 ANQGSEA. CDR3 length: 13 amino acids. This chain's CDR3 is CSVGLAGVNEQFF. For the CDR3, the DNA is TGCAGCGTTGGACTAGCGGGGGTCAATGAGCAGTTCTTC.

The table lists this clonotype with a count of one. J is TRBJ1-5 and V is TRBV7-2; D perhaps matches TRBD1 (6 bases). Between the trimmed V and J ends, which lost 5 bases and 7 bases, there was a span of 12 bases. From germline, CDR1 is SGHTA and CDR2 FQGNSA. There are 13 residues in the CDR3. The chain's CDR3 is CASSGTGIQPQHF. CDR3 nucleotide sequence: TGTGCCAGCAGCGGAACAGGGATACAGCCCCAGCATTTT.

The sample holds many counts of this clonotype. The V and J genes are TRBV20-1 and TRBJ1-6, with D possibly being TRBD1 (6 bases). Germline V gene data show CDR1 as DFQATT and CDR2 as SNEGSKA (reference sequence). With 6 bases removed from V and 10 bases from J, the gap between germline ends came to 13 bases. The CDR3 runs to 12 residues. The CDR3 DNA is TGCAGTGCGCCTGAGCAGGGGTCACCCCTCCACTTT. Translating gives CSAPEQGSPLHF.

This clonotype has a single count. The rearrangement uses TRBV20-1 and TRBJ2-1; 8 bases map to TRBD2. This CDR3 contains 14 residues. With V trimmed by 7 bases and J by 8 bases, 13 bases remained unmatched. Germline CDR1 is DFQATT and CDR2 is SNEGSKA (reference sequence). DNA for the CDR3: TGCAGTGTAAGCGTCCCGGGACTAGTATATGAGCAGTTCTTC. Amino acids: CSVSVPGLVYEQFF.

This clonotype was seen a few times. In DNA form, the CDR3 reads TGTGCCAGCAGCTGGGATTTCCAAGAGACCCAGTACTTC. It yields the protein CASSWDFQETQYF. The V call is TRBV12-3 or TRBV12-4, the J call TRBJ2-5; D gene unclear. This CDR3 contains 13 residues. Trimming took off 6 bases at V and 1 base at J, with 9 bases between the two ends.

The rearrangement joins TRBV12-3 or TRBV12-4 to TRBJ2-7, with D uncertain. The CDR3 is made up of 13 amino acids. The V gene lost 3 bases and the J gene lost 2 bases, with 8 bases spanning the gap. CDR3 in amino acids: CASSFRAAYEQYF. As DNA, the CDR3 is TGTGCCAGCAGTTTTCGGGCAGCCTACGAGCAGTACTTC.

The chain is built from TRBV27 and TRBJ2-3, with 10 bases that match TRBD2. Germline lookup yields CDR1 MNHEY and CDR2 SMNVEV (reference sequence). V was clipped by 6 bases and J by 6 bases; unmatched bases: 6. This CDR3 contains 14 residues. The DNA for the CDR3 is TGTGCCAGCAGGTTAGCGGGAGGCGTGGATACGCAGTATTTT. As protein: CASRLAGGVDTQYF.

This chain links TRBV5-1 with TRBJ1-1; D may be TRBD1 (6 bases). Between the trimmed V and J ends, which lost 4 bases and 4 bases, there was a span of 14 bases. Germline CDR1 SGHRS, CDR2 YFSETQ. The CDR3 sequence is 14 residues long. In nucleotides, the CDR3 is TGCGCCAGCAGCGGATCACAGGGAACCACTGAAGCTTTCTTT. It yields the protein CASSGSQGTTEAFF. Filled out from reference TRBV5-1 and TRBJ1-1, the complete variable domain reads KAGVTQTPRYLIKTRGQQVTLSCSPISGHRSVSWYQQTPGQGLQFLFEYFSETQRNKGNFPGRFSGRQFSNSRSEMNVSTLELGDSALYLCASSGSQGTTEAFFGQGTRLTVV.

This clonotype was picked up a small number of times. CDR3 region: CASSLGGYGETQYF. The CDR3 DNA reads as TGTGCCAGCAGCTTAGGCGGGTACGGAGAGACCCAGTACTTC. The chain has TRBV11-3 and TRBJ2-5, with a possible D match to TRBD2 (5 bases). V shed 1 base and J shed 4 bases, with 10 bases lying between them. The CDR3 is made up of 14 amino acids. Germline V lookup: CDR1 SGHNT, CDR2 YENEEA.

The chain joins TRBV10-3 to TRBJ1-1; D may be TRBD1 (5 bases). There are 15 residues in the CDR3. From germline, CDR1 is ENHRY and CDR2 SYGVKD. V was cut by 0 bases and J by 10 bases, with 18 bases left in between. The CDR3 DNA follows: TGTGCCATCAGTGAGTCGGTTGACGGGGTTGGGGGAGCTTTCTTT. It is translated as CAISESVDGVGGAFF.

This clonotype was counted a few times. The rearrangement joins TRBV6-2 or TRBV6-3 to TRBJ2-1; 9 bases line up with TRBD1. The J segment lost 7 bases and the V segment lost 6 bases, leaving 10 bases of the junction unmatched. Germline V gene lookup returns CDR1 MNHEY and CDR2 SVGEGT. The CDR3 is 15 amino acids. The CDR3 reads CASRSHRGLVNEQFF. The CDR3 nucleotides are TGTGCCAGCAGATCGCACAGGGGGCTGGTTAATGAGCAGTTCTTC.

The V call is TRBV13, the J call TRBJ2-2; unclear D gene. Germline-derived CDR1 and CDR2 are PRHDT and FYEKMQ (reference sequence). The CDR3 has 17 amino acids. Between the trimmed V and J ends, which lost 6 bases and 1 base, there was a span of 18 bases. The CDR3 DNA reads TGTGCCAGCAGTCCTGCCTACCGGGCCCTGAACACCGGGGAGCTGTTTTTT. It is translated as CASSPAYRALNTGELFF.

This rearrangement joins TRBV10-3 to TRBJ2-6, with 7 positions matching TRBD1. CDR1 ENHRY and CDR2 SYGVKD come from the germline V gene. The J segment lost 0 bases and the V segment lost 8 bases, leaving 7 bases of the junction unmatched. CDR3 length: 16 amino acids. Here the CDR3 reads CAIGSGTDSGANVLTF. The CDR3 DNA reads TGTGCCATCGGTTCCGGGACAGACTCTGGGGCCAACGTCCTGACTTTC.

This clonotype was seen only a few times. CDR3 sequence reads: CASSYLGGANEKLFF. CDR3 sequence (DNA): TGTGCCAGCAGTTACCTTGGAGGTGCTAATGAAAAACTGTTTTTT. This chain uses TRBV6-5 with TRBJ1-4; D call uncertain. Germline CDR1 and CDR2: MNHEY and SVGAGI. V was pared by 2 bases and J by 3 bases, with 10 bases between. The CDR3 contains 15 residues.

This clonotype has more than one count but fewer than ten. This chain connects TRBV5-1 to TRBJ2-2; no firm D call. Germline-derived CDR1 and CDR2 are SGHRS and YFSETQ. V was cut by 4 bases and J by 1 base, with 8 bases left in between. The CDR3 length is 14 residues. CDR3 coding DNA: TGCGCCAGCAGCCCCCCGGGGAACACCGGGGAGCTGTTTTTT. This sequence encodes CASSPPGNTGELFF. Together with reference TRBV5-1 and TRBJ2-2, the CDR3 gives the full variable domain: KAGVTQTPRYLIKTRGQQVTLSCSPISGHRSVSWYQQTPGQGLQFLFEYFSETQRNKGNFPGRFSGRQFSNSRSEMNVSTLELGDSALYLCASSPPGNTGELFFGEGSRLTVL.

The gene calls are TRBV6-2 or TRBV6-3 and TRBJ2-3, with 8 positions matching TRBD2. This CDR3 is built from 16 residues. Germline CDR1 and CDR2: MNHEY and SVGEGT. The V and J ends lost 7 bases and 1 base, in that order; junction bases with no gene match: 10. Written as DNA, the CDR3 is TGTGCCAGCACCTTCCCGGCGGGGGGAGGCACAGATACGCAGTATTTT. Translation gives CASTFPAGGGTDTQYF.

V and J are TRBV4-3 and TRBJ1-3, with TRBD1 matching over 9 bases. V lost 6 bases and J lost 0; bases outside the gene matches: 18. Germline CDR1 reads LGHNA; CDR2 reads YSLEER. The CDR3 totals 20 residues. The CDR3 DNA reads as TGCGCCAGCAGGGCAGATTACGGGACAGGGCGCCTAAGCTCTGGAAACACCATATATTTT. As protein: CASRADYGTGRLSSGNTIYF.

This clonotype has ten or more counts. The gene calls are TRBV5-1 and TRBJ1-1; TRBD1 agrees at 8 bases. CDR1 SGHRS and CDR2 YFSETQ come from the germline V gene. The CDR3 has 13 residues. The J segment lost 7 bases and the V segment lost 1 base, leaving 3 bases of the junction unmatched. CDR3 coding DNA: TGCGCCAGCAGCTTGATGGGGACAGGTGAAGCTTTCTTT. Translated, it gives CASSLMGTGEAFF.

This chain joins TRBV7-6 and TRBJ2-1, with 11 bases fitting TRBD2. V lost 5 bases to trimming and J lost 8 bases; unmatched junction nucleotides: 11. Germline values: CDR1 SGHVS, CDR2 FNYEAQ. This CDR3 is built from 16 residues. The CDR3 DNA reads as TGTGCCAGCAGCCCCTTAGCGGGAGGGCCTTTGTATGAGCAGTTCTTC. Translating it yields CASSPLAGGPLYEQFF.